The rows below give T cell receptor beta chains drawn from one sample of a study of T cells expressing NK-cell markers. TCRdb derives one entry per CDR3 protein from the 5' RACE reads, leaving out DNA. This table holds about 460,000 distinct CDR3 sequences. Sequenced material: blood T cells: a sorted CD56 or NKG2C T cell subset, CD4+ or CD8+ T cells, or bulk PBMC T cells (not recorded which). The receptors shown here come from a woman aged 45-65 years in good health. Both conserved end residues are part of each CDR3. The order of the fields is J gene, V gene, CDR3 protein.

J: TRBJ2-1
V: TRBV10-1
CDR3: CASSESGVSEQFF

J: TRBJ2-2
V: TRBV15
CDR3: CATSRDLLTSGRLGELFF

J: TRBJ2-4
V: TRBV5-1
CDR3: CASRQTGSKNIQYF

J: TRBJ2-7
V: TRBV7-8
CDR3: CASSLFRGQGNEQYF

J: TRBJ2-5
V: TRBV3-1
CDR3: CASSQASGVQETQYF

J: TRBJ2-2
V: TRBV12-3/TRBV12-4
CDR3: CASSTLGTGVSGSVGELFF

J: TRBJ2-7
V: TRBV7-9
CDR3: CASSFRAGGVIEQYF

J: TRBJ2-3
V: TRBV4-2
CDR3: CASSSGGERGTDTQYF

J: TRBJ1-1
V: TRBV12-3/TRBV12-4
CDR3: CASSLGGEDTEAFF

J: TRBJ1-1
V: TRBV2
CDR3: CASSLGQTVTEAFF

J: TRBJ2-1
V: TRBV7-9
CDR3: CASSLGRGTYNEQFF

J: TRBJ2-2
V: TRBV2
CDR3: CASRPSNRGGELFF

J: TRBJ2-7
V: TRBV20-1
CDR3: CSARPGKRPYEQYF

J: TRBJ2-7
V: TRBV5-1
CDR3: CASSPEGFSYEQYF

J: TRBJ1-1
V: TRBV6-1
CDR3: CASRETTNTEAFF

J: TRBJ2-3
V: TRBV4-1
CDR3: CASSHFPASTDTQYF

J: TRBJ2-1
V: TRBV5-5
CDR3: CASSALDNEQFF

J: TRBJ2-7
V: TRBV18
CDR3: CASSQQGGEQYF

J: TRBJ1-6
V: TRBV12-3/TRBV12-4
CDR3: CASSSAGAGSPLHF

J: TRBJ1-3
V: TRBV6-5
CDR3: CASSDRSSGNTIYF

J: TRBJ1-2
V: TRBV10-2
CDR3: CASSSDRGPGYTF

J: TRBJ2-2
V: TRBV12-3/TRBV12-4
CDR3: CASSLVRAQTTGELFF

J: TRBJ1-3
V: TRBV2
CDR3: CASSDNGDTIYF

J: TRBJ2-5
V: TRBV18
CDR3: CASSHRRQHQETQYF

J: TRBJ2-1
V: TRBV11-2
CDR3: CASRFGQSYEQFF

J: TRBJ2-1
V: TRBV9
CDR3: CASSAFGGGGIDNEQFF

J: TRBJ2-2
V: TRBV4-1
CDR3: CASSPGQRTGELFF

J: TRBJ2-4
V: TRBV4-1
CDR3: CASSQGPALAKNIQYF

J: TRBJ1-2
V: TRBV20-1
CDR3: CSALRTVYGYTF

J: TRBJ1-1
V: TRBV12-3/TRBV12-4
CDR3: CASSLGLGESTEAFF

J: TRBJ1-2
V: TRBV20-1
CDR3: CSARVQGLVAGYTF

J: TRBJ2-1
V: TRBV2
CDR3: CASSGLTGTGREQFF

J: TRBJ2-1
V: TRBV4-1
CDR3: CASSQPPGLAGGPSYNEQFF

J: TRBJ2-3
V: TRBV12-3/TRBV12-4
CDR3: CASRRGQGPDTQYF

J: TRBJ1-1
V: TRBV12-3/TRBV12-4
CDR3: CASSEGQDTEAFF

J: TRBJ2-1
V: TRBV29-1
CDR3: CSVGGLLVEQFF

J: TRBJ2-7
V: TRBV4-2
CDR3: CASSQDLVGEQYF

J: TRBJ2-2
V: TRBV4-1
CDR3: CASSLVRGKNTGELFF

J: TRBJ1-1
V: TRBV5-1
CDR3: CASSLLGQGRNTEAFF

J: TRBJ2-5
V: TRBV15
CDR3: CATSLELRGRETQYF

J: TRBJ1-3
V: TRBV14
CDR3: CASSQVGRHSGNTIYF

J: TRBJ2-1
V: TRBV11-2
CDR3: CASSLAPGGGYDEQFF

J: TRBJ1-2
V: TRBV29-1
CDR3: CSVDRGGYGYTF

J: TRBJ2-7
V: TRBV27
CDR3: CASRSTGGAYEQYF

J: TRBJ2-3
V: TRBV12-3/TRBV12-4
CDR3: CASSLWLGGDGTDTQYF

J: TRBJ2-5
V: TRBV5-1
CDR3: CASSLMGGLGETQYF

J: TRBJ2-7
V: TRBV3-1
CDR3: CASSQEGPGSGSYEQYF

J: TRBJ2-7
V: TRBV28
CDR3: CASIGGPTAYEQYF

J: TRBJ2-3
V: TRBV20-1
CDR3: CSAPDRITDTQYF

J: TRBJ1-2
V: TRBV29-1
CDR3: CSVEEWGAYNTF

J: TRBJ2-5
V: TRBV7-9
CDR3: CASRPRDPRFRETQYF

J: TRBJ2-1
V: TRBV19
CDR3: CASRKENSNNEQFF

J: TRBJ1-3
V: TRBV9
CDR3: CASSVEPSSGNTIYF

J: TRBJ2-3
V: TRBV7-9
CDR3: CASRQQGDTQYF

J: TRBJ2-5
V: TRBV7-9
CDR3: CASSLSGRQETQYF

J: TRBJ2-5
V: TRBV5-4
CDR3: CASSSGTRFEETQYF

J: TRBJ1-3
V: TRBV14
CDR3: CASSSLRDVWNTIYF